This T cell receptor (beta chain) was obtained from a study of T cell clusters in autoimmune cytopenias. Findings and limits, study-wide: TRB repertoire shifts in secondary cytopenia and chronic lymphocytic leukemia mostly reflected lymphoma, not autoimmunity.

Each sample's input was 250 to 300 ng genomic DNA, 30,000 to 45,000 genome equivalents. The CDR3 is 13 residues long. Germline assignment: CDR1 DFQATT and CDR2 SNEGSKA (reference sequence). TRB rearrangements were amplified by touch-down multiplex PCR with mixed TRB-A/B primers. TCRdb re-called the multiplex PCR reads, yielding one record per CDR3 amino acid sequence without DNA. Its listing shows around 10,000 distinct CDR3 sequences. With regard to this clonotype: The antigen is unknown.

These same data were also listed under a study on T cell repertoires in aging, cancer and after chemotherapy. This second study says: Untreated cancer patients had significantly lower blood TCR diversity than age-matched healthy donors.

The chain is built from TRBV20-1 and TRBJ2-5. Material for sequencing was peripheral blood. This receptor was obtained from a human donor in good health. The CDR3 sequence: CSAREPSGKTQYF.